This passage covers 30 T cell receptor beta chains from one sample sequenced in a study of memory CD4+ T cells and cytomegalovirus serostatus (dated by TCRdb to about 2019). Libraries were constructed by the immunoSEQ multiplex PCR assay. TCRdb took this table from immuneACCESS and kept in-frame rearrangements with V and J called. Such tables lack part of the clones; where checked against another copy, unresolved V genes explain under half of the gap, and the rest is unexplained. The sample yields roughly 45,000 clones; over 75% were counted once. The ten largest clonotypes hold approximately 0.8% of the sample. A FACSAria II was used to sort memory CD4+ T cells, defined as single viable CD3+CD4+CD8-CD45RO+ cells. Sample: memory CD4+ T cells from blood. These receptors were collected from an adult in good health and CMV-seronegative.

This chain uses TRBV5-1 with TRBJ2-3, with 11 bases lining up with TRBD2. Germline V CDR1 and CDR2: SGHRS, YFSETQ. The trim removed 3 bases at V and 6 bases at J, leaving 12 bases unmatched. There are 17 residues in the CDR3. CDR3 in amino acids: CASSWKLAGGPGDTQYF. The CDR3 DNA is TGCGCCAGCAGCTGGAAATTAGCGGGAGGGCCGGGGGATACGCAGTATTTT.

V is TRBV12-5 and J is TRBJ1-1; tentatively, D is TRBD1 (6 bases). The germline V and J ends were trimmed by 1 base and 4 bases, with 13 bases remaining between them. From germline, CDR1 is LGHNT and CDR2 FRNRAP. This CDR3 spans 15 amino acids. CDR3 amino acids: CASGLATHRATEAFF. The CDR3 bases are TGTGCTAGTGGTTTGGCGACCCACAGGGCCACTGAAGCTTTCTTT.

This clone has a handful of counts. The chain uses TRBV15 and TRBJ2-5; D gene ambiguous. Germline values: CDR1 LNHNV, CDR2 YYDKDF (reference sequence). The V end lost 0 bases, the J end lost 4 bases, and 12 bases lay between the germline ends. The CDR3 runs to 15 residues. The CDR3 loop is CATSRDQAGGETQYF. CDR3 DNA: TGTGCCACCAGCAGAGATCAAGCCGGCGGAGAGACCCAGTACTTC.

V usage is TRBV2 and J usage is TRBJ2-1, with D maybe TRBD1 (5 bases). This CDR3 contains 14 residues. V was pared by 6 bases and J by 2 bases, with 11 bases between. Looked up from germline, CDR1 is SNHLY and CDR2 is FYNNEI. For the CDR3, the DNA is TGTGCCAGCAGAGGGGAAAACCCCTACAATGAGCAGTTCTTC. Protein sequence: CASRGENPYNEQFF.

This rearrangement joins TRBV10-3 to TRBJ2-4; D may match TRBD1 or TRBD2 (5 bases each). The germline V gene has CDR1 ENHRY and CDR2 SYGVKD. The CDR3 spans 13 residues. V was shortened by 5 bases and J by 5 bases, with 10 bases between the two germline ends. CDR3: CAISTGTENIQYF. DNA for the CDR3: TGTGCCATCAGTACCGGGACGGAAAACATTCAGTACTTC.

V gene TRBV7-6 combines with J gene TRBJ1-1, with a weak D call TRBD1 (5 bases). The V gene lost 3 bases and the J gene lost 6 bases, with 17 bases spanning the gap. The germline CDR1 and CDR2 sequences are SGHVS and FNYEAQ. This CDR3 is built from 15 residues. In nucleotides, the CDR3 is TGTGCCAGCAGCTTGGTTGGGGGGAGCCGCGCTGAAGCTTTCTTT. It yields the protein CASSLVGGSRAEAFF.

The J gene is TRBJ2-2, the V gene TRBV7-2; possibly TRBD1 for D (5 bases). CDR3 length equals 15 residues. V lost 3 bases to trimming and J lost 0 bases, with 8 bases between them. Looked up from germline, CDR1 is SGHTA and CDR2 is FQGNSA. Written as DNA, the CDR3 is TGTGCCAGCAGCTTCGACAGCGCGAACACCGGGGAGCTGTTTTTT. As protein: CASSFDSANTGELFF. The full variable domain, in which reference TRBV7-2 and TRBJ2-2 provide the parts outside the CDR3, is GAGVSQSPSNKVTEKGKDVELRCDPISGHTALYWYRQSLGQGLEFLIYFQGNSAPDKSGLPSDRFSAERTGGSVSTLTIQRTQQEDSAVYLCASSFDSANTGELFFGEGSRLTVL.

The chain has TRBV5-1 and TRBJ2-5, with D possibly matching TRBD2 (6 bases). The germline gives CDR1 SGHRS, CDR2 YFSETQ. Between the trimmed V and J ends, which lost 5 bases and 5 bases, there was a span of 22 bases. The CDR3 has 16 amino acids. The CDR3 loop is CASSSAPLGGVETQYF. CDR3 DNA sequence: TGCGCCAGCAGTTCGGCACCTTTGGGGGGAGTCGAGACCCAGTACTTC.

The chain links TRBV9 to TRBJ2-5, with D possibly matching TRBD1 (5 bases). The CDR3 loop spans 14 amino acids. The germline gives CDR1 SGDLS, CDR2 YYNGEE. V was pared by 0 bases and J by 4 bases, with 10 bases between. DNA for the CDR3: TGTGCCAGCAGCGTAGAGGAAAGGGGAGAGACCCAGTACTTC. Its translation: CASSVEERGETQYF.

This chain connects TRBV10-3 to TRBJ1-5, with D tentatively TRBD1 (5 bases). The V end was cut by 8 bases, the J end by 1 base, with 6 bases between. Germline V gene sequence: CDR1 ENHRY, CDR2 SYGVKD. This CDR3 has 12 amino acids. The CDR3 is CAIGDSNQPQHF. CDR3 bases: TGTGCCATCGGGGACAGCAATCAGCCCCAGCATTTT.

In its sample, this clone was seen a few times. The V call is TRBV6-1, the J call TRBJ1-2; 7 nucleotides match TRBD1. Germline CDR1 MNHNS, CDR2 SASEGT. This CDR3 contains 14 residues. Germline trimming cut 1 base from V and 5 bases from J; bases unmatched to any gene: 4. CDR3: CASSEVRQGYGYTF. The DNA of the CDR3 is TGTGCCAGCAGTGAAGTACGACAGGGATATGGCTACACCTTC.

V gene TRBV30 combines with J gene TRBJ1-2; maybe TRBD1 (5 bases). The germline V gene has CDR1 GTSNPN and CDR2 SVGIG (reference sequence). With 2 bases removed from V and 4 bases from J, the gap between germline ends came to 11 bases. The CDR3 extends over 13 amino acids. The CDR3 coding sequence is TGTGCCTGGAGTAGAGGGGAGATCTATGGCTACACCTTC. Translating gives CAWSRGEIYGYTF.

This rearrangement joins TRBV5-1 to TRBJ2-1; 13 nucleotides agree with TRBD2. Losses at the gene ends were 3 bases for V and 8 bases for J; bases not matched to a gene: 8. This CDR3 is 16 amino acids long. The germline gives CDR1 SGHRS, CDR2 YFSETQ. The CDR3 bases are TGCGCCAGCAGCTCCGGGACTAGCGGGGTAGTGGATGAGCAGTTCTTC. The encoded protein is CASSSGTSGVVDEQFF. Full variable domain (remainder filled in from reference TRBV5-1 and TRBJ2-1): KAGVTQTPRYLIKTRGQQVTLSCSPISGHRSVSWYQQTPGQGLQFLFEYFSETQRNKGNFPGRFSGRQFSNSRSEMNVSTLELGDSALYLCASSSGTSGVVDEQFFGPGTRLTVL.

This clone was detected only a few times. The chain recombines TRBV10-2 with TRBJ2-7, with 9 bases lining up with TRBD2. The V gene end was trimmed by 7 bases and the J gene end by 3 bases; junction bases not matched to a gene: 7. The CDR3 has 14 amino acids. Per the germline V gene, CDR1 is WSHSY and CDR2 is SAAADI. The CDR3 DNA sequence: TGCGCCAGCAACATAGTAGCGGGAGTCTACGAGCAGTACTTC. This codes for CASNIVAGVYEQYF.

The V and J genes are TRBV11-2 and TRBJ1-4, with D unresolved. The germline V gene has CDR1 SGHAT and CDR2 FQNNGV. This CDR3 has 14 amino acids. The V end was cut by 5 bases, the J end by 8 bases, with 15 bases between. Here the CDR3 reads CASSNLPGVEKLFF. DNA of the CDR3: TGTGCCAGCAGCAACCTTCCGGGAGTCGAAAAACTGTTTTTT.

The chain links TRBV6-1 to TRBJ1-5; D is perhaps TRBD1 (5 bases). Germline CDR1 reads MNHNS; CDR2 reads SASEGT. This CDR3 spans 15 amino acids. Trimming shortened V by 4 bases and J by 6 bases, and 16 bases separated the two germline ends. As DNA, the CDR3 is TGTGCCAGCAGTGGCTGGGGCGGGTTTCCTCAGCCCCAGCATTTT. Encoded protein: CASSGWGGFPQPQHF.

This clone was seen a few times. V gene TRBV5-1 combines with J gene TRBJ2-3, with D unclear. The CDR3 has 14 residues. The germline gives CDR1 SGHRS, CDR2 YFSETQ. V was clipped by 2 bases and J by 0 bases, with 7 bases between them. Here the CDR3 reads CASSFYGSTDTQYF. The DNA of the CDR3 is TGCGCCAGCAGCTTCTACGGTAGCACAGATACGCAGTATTTT.

V gene TRBV28 combines with J gene TRBJ2-1; TRBD2 aligns across 9 bases. This CDR3 contains 15 residues. Per germline, CDR1 MDHEN and CDR2 SYDVKM. Losses at the gene ends were 8 bases for V and 6 bases for J; bases not matched to a gene: 11. This CDR3 is CASCIAGVNFNEQFF. The CDR3 DNA reads as TGTGCCAGCTGTATAGCGGGGGTCAATTTCAATGAGCAGTTCTTC.

The chain uses TRBV14 and TRBJ2-2; D is unresolved. The V end lost 7 bases, the J end lost 4 bases, and 19 bases lay between the germline ends. CDR3 size: 16 residues. Per the germline V gene, CDR1 is SGHDN and CDR2 is FVKESK. In nucleotides, the CDR3 is TGTGCCAGCACCCCAACGGTCGGAGTGGGCACCGGGGAGCTGTTTTTT. Amino acids: CASTPTVGVGTGELFF.

The rearrangement joins TRBV5-4 to TRBJ2-3, with D hard to call. Trimming removed 0 bases from V and 0 bases from J, with 11 bases in between. This CDR3 spans 16 amino acids. Germline CDR1 reads SGHNT; CDR2 reads YYREEE (reference sequence). The CDR3 DNA reads TGTGCCAGCAGCTTGGATGAGGTAGTGAGCACAGATACGCAGTATTTT. Translated: CASSLDEVVSTDTQYF.

The chain combines TRBV2 with TRBJ1-5, with TRBD1 matching over 7 bases. V trimming: 5 bases; J trimming: 6 bases; junction bases outside the gene matches: 4. The CDR3 totals 13 residues. Looked up from germline, CDR1 is SNHLY and CDR2 is FYNNEI. The CDR3, as DNA: TGTGCCAGCAGTTCGACAGGGCTTCAGCCCCAGCATTTT. Protein sequence: CASSSTGLQPQHF.

The chain recombines TRBV6-1 with TRBJ2-7; 11 positions agree with TRBD2. The ends lost 1 base at V and 6 bases at J; junction bases unmatched: 5. The germline gives CDR1 MNHNS, CDR2 SASEGT. CDR3 length equals 15 residues. CDR3 DNA sequence: TGTGCCAGCAGTGAAGAGACTAGCGGGGCCCTCGAGCAGTACTTC. It yields the protein CASSEETSGALEQYF.

The DNA for the CDR3 is TGTGCCAGCAGCTTAGGCAGCGGGGGGACAGATACGCAGTATTTT. This codes for CASSLGSGGTDTQYF. The V call is TRBV7-9, the J call TRBJ2-3, with 9 bases identical to TRBD2. V lost 1 base to trimming and J lost 3 bases; unmatched junction nucleotides: 2. The CDR3 is 15 amino acids. In germline, CDR1 is SEHNR, CDR2 FQNEAQ (reference sequence).

The chain has TRBV6-6 and TRBJ2-3, with 11 bases lining up with TRBD2. This CDR3 has 16 amino acids. Trimming removed 5 bases from V and 0 bases from J; junction bases left unmatched: 4. The germline gives CDR1 MNHNY, CDR2 SVGAGI (reference sequence). The CDR3 sequence: CASSLGTSGSTDTQYF. The CDR3 coding sequence is TGTGCCAGCAGTCTCGGGACTAGCGGCAGCACAGATACGCAGTATTTT.

The chain combines TRBV15 with TRBJ2-5; 8 bases line up with TRBD2. The V gene's germline CDR1 is LNHNV and CDR2 YYDKDF (reference sequence). CDR3 size: 15 residues. The V gene end was trimmed by 1 base and the J gene end by 5 bases; junction bases not matched to a gene: 6. CDR3 bases: TGTGCCACCAGCAGAGGACTAACGGGGGGGGAGACCCAGTACTTC. Translation gives CATSRGLTGGETQYF.

This chain links TRBV15 with TRBJ2-2; D possibly matches TRBD1 or TRBD2 (7 bases each). V lost 5 bases to trimming and J lost 4 bases, with 17 bases between them. The CDR3 has 16 residues. CDR1 LNHNV and CDR2 YYDKDF come from the germline V gene (reference sequence). In DNA form, the CDR3 reads TGTGCCACCAGCCAGGGGGGGATTCGAGGCACCGGGGAGCTGTTTTTT. Translating it yields CATSQGGIRGTGELFF.

This chain links TRBV5-1 with TRBJ2-7, with D possibly matching TRBD1 (6 bases). Germline V CDR1 and CDR2: SGHRS, YFSETQ. This CDR3 has 12 residues. V lost 3 bases, J lost 6 bases, and 10 bases lay in between. The CDR3 bases are TGCGCCAGCAGCTCTGGACAGATCGAGCAGTACTTC. Amino acids: CASSSGQIEQYF.

The V and J genes are TRBV7-2 and TRBJ2-4; D may be TRBD1 (5 bases). The CDR3 contains 14 residues. Germline V CDR1 and CDR2: SGHTA, FQGNSA. Trimming removed 0 bases at V and 6 bases at J, with 9 bases between. CDR3 nucleotides: TGTGCCAGCAGCTTAGCGGAAGGGGCAAACATTCAGTACTTC. Translated, it gives CASSLAEGANIQYF. Using reference TRBV7-2 and TRBJ2-4 for the parts outside the CDR3, the full variable domain is GAGVSQSPSNKVTEKGKDVELRCDPISGHTALYWYRQSLGQGLEFLIYFQGNSAPDKSGLPSDRFSAERTGGSVSTLTIQRTQQEDSAVYLCASSLAEGANIQYFGAGTRLSVL.

As DNA, the CDR3 is TGTGCCAGCAGCTTACCCAGGGGGAAGAGCTCCTACAATGAGCAGTTCTTC. This gives the protein CASSLPRGKSSYNEQFF. The chain uses TRBV5-6 and TRBJ2-1, with TRBD1 matching 7 bases. Germline trimming cut 2 bases from V and 0 bases from J; bases unmatched to any gene: 8. CDR1 is SGHDT, CDR2 YYEEEE, per germline. The CDR3 is 17 amino acids.

The V call is TRBV7-2, the J call TRBJ1-1, with unresolved D. The V gene lost 0 bases and the J gene lost 5 bases, with 7 bases spanning the gap. The CDR3 has 13 amino acids. Germline assignment: CDR1 SGHTA and CDR2 FQGNSA. The CDR3 bases are TGTGCCAGCAGCTTAGCCCGGGGAACTGAAGCTTTCTTT. Translating it yields CASSLARGTEAFF.